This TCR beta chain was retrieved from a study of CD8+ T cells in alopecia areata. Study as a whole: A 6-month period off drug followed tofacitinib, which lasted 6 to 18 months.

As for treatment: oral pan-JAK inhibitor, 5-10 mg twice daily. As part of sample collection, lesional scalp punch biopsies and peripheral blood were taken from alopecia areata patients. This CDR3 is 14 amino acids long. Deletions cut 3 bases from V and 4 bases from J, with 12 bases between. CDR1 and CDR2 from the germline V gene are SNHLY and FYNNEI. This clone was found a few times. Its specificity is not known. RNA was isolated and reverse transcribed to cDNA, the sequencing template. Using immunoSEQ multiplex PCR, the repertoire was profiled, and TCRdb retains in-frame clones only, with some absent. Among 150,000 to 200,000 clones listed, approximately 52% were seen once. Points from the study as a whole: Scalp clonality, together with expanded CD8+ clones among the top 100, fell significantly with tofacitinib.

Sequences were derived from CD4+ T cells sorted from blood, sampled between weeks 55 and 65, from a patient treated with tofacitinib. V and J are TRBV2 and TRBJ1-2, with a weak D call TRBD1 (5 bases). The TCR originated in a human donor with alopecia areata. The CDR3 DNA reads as TGTGCCAGCAGTGATCCAGGGCGATCCTATGGCTACACCTTC. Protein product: CASSDPGRSYGYTF.